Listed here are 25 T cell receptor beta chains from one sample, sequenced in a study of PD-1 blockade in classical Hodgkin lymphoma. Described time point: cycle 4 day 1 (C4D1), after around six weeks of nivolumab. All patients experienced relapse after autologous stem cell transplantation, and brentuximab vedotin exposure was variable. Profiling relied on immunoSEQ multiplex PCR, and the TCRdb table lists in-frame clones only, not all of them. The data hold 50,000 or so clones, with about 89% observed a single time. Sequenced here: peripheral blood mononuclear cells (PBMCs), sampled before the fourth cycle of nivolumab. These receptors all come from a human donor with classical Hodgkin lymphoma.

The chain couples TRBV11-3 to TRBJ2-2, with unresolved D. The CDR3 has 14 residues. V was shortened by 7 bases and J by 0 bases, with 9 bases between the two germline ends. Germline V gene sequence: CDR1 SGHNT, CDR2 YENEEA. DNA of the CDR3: TGTGCCAGCACTACGGCAGCGAACACCGGGGAGCTGTTTTTT. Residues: CASTTAANTGELFF.

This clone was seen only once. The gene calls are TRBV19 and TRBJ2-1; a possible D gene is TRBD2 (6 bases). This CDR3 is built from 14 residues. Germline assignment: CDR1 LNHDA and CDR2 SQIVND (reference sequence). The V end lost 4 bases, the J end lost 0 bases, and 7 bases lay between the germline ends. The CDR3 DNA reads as TGTGCCAGTAGTACCGGGAGCTCCTACAATGAGCAGTTCTTC. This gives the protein CASSTGSSYNEQFF.

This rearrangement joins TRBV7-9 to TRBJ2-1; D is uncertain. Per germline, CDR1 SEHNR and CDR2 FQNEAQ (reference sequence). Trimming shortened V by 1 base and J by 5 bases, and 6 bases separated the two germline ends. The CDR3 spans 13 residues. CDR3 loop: CASSLVYNNEQFF. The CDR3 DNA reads TGTGCCAGCAGCTTAGTTTACAACAATGAGCAGTTCTTC. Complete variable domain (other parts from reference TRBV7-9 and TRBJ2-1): DTGVSQNPRHKITKRGQNVTFRCDPISEHNRLYWYRQTLGQGPEFLTYFQNEAQLEKSRLLSDRFSAERPKGSFSTLEIQRTEQGDSAMYLCASSLVYNNEQFFGPGTRLTVL.

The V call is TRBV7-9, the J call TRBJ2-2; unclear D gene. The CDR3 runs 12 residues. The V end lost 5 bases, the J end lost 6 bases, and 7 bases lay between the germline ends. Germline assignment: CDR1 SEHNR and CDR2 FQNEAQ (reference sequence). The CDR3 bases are TGTGCCAGCAGCCCACGCCCCGGGGAGCTGTTTTTT. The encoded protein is CASSPRPGELFF.

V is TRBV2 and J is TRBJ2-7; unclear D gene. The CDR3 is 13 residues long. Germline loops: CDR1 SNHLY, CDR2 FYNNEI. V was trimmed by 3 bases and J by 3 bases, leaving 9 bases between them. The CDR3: CASSDLLSYEQYF. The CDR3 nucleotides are TGTGCCAGCAGTGATCTGTTGAGCTACGAGCAGTACTTC.

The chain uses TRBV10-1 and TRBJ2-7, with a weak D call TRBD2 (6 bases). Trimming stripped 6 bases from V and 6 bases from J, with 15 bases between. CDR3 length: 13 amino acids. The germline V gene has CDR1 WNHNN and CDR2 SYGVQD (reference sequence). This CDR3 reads CASSLTSQGEQYF. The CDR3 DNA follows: TGCGCCAGCAGCCTGACTAGTCAGGGCGAGCAGTACTTC.

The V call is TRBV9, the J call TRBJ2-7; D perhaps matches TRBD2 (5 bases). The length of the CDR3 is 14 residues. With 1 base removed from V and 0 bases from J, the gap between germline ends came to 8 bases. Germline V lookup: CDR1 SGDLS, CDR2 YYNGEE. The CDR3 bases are TGTGCCAGCAGCGTACAGGAGGTCTCCTACGAGCAGTACTTC. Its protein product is CASSVQEVSYEQYF. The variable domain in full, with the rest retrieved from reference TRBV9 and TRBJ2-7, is DSGVTQTPKHLITATGQRVTLRCSPRSGDLSVYWYQQSLDQGLQFLIQYYNGEERAKGNILERFSAQQFPDLHSELNLSSLELGDSALYFCASSVQEVSYEQYFGPGTRLTVT.

The CDR3 spells CASTPGLAGPYEQYF. CDR3 coding DNA: TGTGCCAGCACCCCGGGACTAGCGGGACCCTACGAGCAGTACTTC. The V gene is TRBV27, the J gene TRBJ2-7, with TRBD2 matching 13 bases. The length of the CDR3 is 15 residues. V gave up 7 bases and J gave up 2 bases; unmatched junction bases: 5. Germline CDR1 reads MNHEY; CDR2 reads SMNVEV (reference sequence).

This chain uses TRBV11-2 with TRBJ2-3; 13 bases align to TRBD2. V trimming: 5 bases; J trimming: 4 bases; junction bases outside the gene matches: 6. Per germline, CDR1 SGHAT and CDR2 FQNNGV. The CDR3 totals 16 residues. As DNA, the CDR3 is TGTGCCAGCAGCCCGGGACTAGCGGGATTCGCAGATACGCAGTATTTT. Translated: CASSPGLAGFADTQYF.

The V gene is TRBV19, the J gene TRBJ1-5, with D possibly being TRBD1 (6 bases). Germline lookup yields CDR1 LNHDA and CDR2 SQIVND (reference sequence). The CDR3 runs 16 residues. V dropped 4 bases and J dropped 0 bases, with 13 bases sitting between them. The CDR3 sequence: CASSTRDIVSNQPQHF. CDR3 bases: TGTGCCAGTAGTACCCGGGACATCGTTAGCAATCAGCCCCAGCATTTT.

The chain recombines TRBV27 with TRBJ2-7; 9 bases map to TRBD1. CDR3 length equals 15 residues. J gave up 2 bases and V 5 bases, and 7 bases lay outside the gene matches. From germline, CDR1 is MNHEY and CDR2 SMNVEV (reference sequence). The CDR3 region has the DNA TGTGCCAGCAGTGATGGACAGGGGCGCGCCTACGAGCAGTACTTC. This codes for CASSDGQGRAYEQYF.

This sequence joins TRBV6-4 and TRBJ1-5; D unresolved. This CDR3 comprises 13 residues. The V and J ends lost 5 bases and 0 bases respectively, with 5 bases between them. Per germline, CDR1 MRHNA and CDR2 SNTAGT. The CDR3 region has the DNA TGTGCCAGCAGTTTGGATAGCAATCAGCCCCAGCATTTT. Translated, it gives CASSLDSNQPQHF.

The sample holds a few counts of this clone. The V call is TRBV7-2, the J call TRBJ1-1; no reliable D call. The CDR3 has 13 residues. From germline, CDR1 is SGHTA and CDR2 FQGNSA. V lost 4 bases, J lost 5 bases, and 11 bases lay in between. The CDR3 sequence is CASSSALRTEAFF. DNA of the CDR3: TGTGCCAGCAGCTCCGCATTGAGAACTGAAGCTTTCTTT.

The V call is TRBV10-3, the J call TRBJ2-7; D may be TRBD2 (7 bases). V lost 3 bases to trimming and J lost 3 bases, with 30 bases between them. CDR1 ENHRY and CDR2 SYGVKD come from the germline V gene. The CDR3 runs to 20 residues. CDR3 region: CAISDPGGLRTVQVGYEQYF. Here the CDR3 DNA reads TGTGCCATCAGTGACCCCGGGGGGTTGCGGACAGTACAGGTAGGCTACGAGCAGTACTTC.

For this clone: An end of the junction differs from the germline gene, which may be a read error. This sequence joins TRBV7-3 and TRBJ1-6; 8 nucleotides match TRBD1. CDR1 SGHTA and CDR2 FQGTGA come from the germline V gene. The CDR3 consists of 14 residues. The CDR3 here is CASSPRQGRSPPHF. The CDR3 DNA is TGTGCCAGCAGCCCCCGACAGGGGCGTTCACCCCCCCACTTT.

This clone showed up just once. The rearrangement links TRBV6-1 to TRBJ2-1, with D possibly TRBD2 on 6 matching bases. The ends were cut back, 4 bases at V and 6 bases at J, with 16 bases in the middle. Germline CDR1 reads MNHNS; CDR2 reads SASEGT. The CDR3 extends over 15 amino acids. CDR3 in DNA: TGTGCCAGCAGTGGGTACGGAGGGTCGTCCAATGAGCAGTTCTTC. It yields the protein CASSGYGGSSNEQFF.

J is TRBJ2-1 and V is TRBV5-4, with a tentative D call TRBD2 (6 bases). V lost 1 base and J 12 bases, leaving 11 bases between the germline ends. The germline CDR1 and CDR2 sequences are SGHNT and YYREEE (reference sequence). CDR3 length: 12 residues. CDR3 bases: TGTGCCAGCAGCTTGACAAGGGGAGGGCAGTTCTTC. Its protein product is CASSLTRGGQFF.

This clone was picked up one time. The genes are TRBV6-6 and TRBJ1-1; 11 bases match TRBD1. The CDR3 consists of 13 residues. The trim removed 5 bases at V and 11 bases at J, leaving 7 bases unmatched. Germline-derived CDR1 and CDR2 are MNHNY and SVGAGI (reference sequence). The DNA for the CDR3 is TGTGCCAGCAGTACCGGGACAGGGGGTACGGCTTTCTTT. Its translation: CASSTGTGGTAFF.

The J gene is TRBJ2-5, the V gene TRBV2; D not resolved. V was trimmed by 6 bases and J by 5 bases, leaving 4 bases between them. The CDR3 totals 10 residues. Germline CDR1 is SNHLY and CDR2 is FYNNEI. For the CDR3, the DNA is TGTGCCAGCAGCGGGGAGACCCAGTACTTC. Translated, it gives CASSGETQYF.

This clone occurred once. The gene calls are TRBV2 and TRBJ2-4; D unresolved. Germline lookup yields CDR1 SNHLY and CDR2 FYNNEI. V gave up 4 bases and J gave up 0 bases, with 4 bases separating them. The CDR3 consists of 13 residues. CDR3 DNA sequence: TGTGCCAGCAGTGGGGTAGCCAAAAACATTCAGTACTTC. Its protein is CASSGVAKNIQYF.

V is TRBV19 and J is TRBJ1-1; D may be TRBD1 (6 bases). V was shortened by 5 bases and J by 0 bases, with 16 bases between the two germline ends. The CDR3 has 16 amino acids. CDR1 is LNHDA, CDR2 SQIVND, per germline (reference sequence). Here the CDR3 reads CASSPHGQTMNTEAFF. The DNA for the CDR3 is TGTGCCAGTAGTCCCCACGGACAGACCATGAACACTGAAGCTTTCTTT.

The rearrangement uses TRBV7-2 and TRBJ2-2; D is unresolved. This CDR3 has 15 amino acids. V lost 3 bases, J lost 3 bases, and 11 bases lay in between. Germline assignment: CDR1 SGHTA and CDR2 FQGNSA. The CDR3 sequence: CASSLQDWDTGELFF. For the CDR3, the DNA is TGTGCCAGCAGCTTGCAGGATTGGGACACCGGGGAGCTGTTTTTT.

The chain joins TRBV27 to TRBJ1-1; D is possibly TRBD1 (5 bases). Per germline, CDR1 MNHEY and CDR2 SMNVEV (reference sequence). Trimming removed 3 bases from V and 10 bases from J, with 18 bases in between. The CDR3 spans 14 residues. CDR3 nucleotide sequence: TGTGCCAGCAGTTTCGGACCGGGACGTTTTTCAGCTTTCTTT. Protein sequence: CASSFGPGRFSAFF.

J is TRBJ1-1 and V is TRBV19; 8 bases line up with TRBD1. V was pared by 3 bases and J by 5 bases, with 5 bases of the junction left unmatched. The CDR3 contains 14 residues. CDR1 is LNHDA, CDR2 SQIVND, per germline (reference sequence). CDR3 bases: TGTGCCAGTAGTATCAGGGGGCCGAGGACTGAAGCTTTCTTT. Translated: CASSIRGPRTEAFF.

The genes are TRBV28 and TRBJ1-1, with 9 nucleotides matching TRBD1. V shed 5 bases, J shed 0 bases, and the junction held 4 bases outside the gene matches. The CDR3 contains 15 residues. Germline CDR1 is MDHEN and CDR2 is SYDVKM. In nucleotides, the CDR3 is TGTGCCAGCAGTGGGTGGACAGGGGTGAACACTGAAGCTTTCTTT. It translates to CASSGWTGVNTEAFF.